This TCR beta chain stems from a study of blood T cell repertoires in COVID-19. The overall study: There were acute and convalescent COVID-19 samples, and they came from the United States, Italy and Spain. In each case, the material was cDNA or gDNA derived from T cells, B-cell-depleted T cells, or PBMCs.

Trimming pared 5 bases from V and 0 bases from J, leaving 5 bases between. CDR3 size: 13 residues. Per the germline V gene, CDR1 is SGHTA and CDR2 is FQGNSA. Original data processing: Estimates of nucleated cell counts were drawn from the amplification of reference gene primers. The protocol was immunoSEQ multiplex PCR, while the TCRdb copy is restricted to in-frame clones and leaves out a portion. The V and J calls and clone size are taken from that table; D and trimming were inferred from the DNA. The sample records about 9,000 clones, about 86% being singletons. Sequenced input: peripheral blood. The source of this sequence is a human donor in a cohort sampled during active COVID-19. The chain couples TRBV7-2 to TRBJ1-5, with D uncertain. CDR3: CASSPGSNQPQHF. As DNA, the CDR3 is TGTGCCAGCAGCCCCGGTAGCAATCAGCCCCAGCATTTT. The full variable domain, rest sourced from reference TRBV7-2 and TRBJ1-5, is GAGVSQSPSNKVTEKGKDVELRCDPISGHTALYWYRQSLGQGLEFLIYFQGNSAPDKSGLPSDRFSAERTGGSVSTLTIQRTQQEDSAVYLCASSPGSNQPQHFGDGTRLSIL.